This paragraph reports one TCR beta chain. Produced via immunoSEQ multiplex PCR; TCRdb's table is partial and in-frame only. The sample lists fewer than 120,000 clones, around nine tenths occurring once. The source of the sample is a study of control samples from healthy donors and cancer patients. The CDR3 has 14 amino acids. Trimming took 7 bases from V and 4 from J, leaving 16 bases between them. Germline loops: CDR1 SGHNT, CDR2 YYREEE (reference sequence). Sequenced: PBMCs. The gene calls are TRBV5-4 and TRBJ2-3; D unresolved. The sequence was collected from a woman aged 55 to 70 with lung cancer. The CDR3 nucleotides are TGTGCCAGCTTTCCGGGCCAAGGGCCAGATACGCAGTATTTT. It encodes CASFPGQGPDTQYF.